The source of this TCR beta chain is a study of T cell responses to AZD1222 COVID-19 vaccine. Study outcomes and limitations: Only a handful of AZD1222 recipients were seropositive at baseline. Epitopes outside B.1.351 and B.1.1.7 mutated regions reportedly drew nearly half of spike TCRs.

Comments on this clone: Its antigen remains unidentified.

Between the trimmed V and J ends, which lost 5 bases and 3 bases, there was a span of 8 bases. Germline CDR1 and CDR2: SEHNR and FQNEAQ (reference sequence). The CDR3 covers 12 residues. Some clones are missing from TCRdb's copy, which holds only in-frame ones; the method was immunoSEQ multiplex PCR. The sample lists tens of thousands of clones, around 90% occurring once. The V and J genes are TRBV7-9 and TRBJ2-7; unclear D gene. The sequence was obtained from an adult in good health. The sample here was peripheral blood, taken on day 0 of AZD1222 vaccination. CDR3 DNA sequence: TGTGCCAGCAGCCCGGACCGCTACGAGCAGTACTTC. It yields the protein CASSPDRYEQYF.